What follows describes a single T cell receptor beta chain. The clone's antigen remains unknown. Within one base of it there is no much larger clone, and no base qualities were kept. The CDR3, from cysteine to phenylalanine, totals 15 residues. The only DNA kept is the CDR3, 45 bases in frame from the first base. From the germline V gene, CDR1 is ENHRY and CDR2 is SYGVKD. V has 3 bases trimmed and J has 4 bases trimmed; junction bases matching no gene number 5. This sample stems from a study of blood T cells in healthy people across ages (dated by TCRdb to the mid-2010s). Regarding the complete study: In model experiments, template switching captured about one uniquely barcoded TCR beta cDNA molecule for every two T cells. Age-related changes in TCR beta repertoire diversity were measured in the study by deep sequencing normalized with unique cDNA molecular identifiers. Four age groups were formed from the donors: young (average approximately 15 years), middle-aged (approximately 41), aged (around 62) and long-lived (roughly 88). To avoid experimental bias, donors of different ages were distributed randomly across sequencing lanes. For two donors (one aged 18 to 29 and one aged 80 or older), the study analyzed two additional independent replicas of 1 million unique cDNA reads from the same blood draw. Study-level results and caveats: Since profiling was done on bulk unsorted PBMCs, naive and antigen-experienced compartments could not be conclusively compared. Estimates of total diversity based on one million sequenced T cells were regarded as lower bounds and as underestimates. As age increased, observed TCR beta diversity per million T cells dropped in a roughly linear way, and a significant reduction was already evident by age about 36. A strong correlation was found between observed TCR beta diversity and the percentage of naive T cells measured by flow cytometry. Because the CMV infection status of the donors was unknown, age-related changes in expanded clonotypes may potentially have been confounded. Compared with the aged group, the long-lived group had more naive CD4+ T cells, fewer expanded clones and increased TCR diversity, a pattern suggesting age selection.

Systemically healthy Caucasian individuals from Russia, roughly 40 in total and aged 6 to 90 years, were included as donors. Each donor gave roughly 9 milliliters of peripheral blood, drawn into EDTA-treated Vacutainer tubes. Ficoll-Paque density-gradient centrifugation was used to isolate PBMCs, with at least 6 million per sample. Trizol reagent was used to extract total RNA from PBMCs, with at least 5 micrograms per sample. Naive CD45RAhigh/CD27high T cell percentages were measured by flow cytometry on a PBMC aliquot from every donor. Library creation used 5' RACE. Sequencing was performed on an Illumina HiSeq 2500. A second roughly 6 to 12 cycle PCR used a sample-barcoded 5' primer and a J-beta primer mix. A unique molecular identifier was introduced onto each TCR beta cDNA molecule by a template-switch 5' adaptor carrying 12 random nucleotides. Each sample yielded at least 2.5 million CDR3-containing paired-end reads. The Mint cDNA synthesis kit, primed by a TRBC-specific oligonucleotide, was used to synthesize first-strand cDNA from all RNA. Following uracil-DNA glycosylase treatment, a first 18-cycle PCR with universal primers M1SS and BC2_uni_R was performed on all cDNA. Processing in the source paper ran as follows. Normalization of each sample was performed by random selection of 1 million high-quality reads, each carrying a distinct molecular identifier. Reads sharing molecular identifiers were discarded rather than binned into consensus sequences. MiTCR, set to a Q25 quality threshold and the strictest error-elimination algorithm, was used for CDR3 identification, clonotype clustering and error correction. A nonparametric unseen species model with Euler transformation was used to estimate lower-bound total TCR beta diversity. Starting from the raw public reads, TCRdb applied fastp trimming at Q25, assembled clones with MiXCR and retained in-frame beta chains. Every entry covers one CDR3 protein and lists the most common genes and DNA from its rows. The V and J calls and clone size are TCRdb's, not the authors'. The sample table records 630,000 or so distinct CDR3 sequences; about 30% of these occur just once. In total, the top ten clones hold approximately 15% of the sample.

This sequence uses TRBV10-3 and TRBJ1-3, and TRBD1 matches 8 of the central bases. The specimen sequenced was blood. The origin of this receptor is a woman older than 75 in good health. Donor details come from another sample of the same person, matched by shared clones. The CDR3 region reads CAISDTGGRGNTIYF. The DNA reads TGTGCCATCAGTGACACAGGGGGGAGAGGAAACACCATATATTTT.